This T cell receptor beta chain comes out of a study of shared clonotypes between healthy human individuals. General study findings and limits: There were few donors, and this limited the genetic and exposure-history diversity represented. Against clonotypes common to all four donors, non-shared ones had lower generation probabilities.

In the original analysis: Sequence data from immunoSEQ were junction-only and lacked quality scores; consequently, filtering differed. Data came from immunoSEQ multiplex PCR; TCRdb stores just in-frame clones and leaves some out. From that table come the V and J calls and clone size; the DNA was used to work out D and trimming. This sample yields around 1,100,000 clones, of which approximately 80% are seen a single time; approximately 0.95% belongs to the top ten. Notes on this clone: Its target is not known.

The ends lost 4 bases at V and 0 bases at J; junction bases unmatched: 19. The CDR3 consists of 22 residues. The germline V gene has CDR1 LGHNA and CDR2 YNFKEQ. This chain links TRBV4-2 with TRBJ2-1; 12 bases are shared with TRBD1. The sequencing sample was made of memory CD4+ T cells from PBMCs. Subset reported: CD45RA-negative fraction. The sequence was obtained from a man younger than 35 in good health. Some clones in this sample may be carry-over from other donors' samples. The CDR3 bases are TGTGCCAGCAGCCGGGACAGGGGGCTCGAGCGGGGACAACAGAGCTCCTACAATGAGCAGTTCTTC. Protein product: CASSRDRGLERGQQSSYNEQFF.